The 15 T cell receptor beta chains presented below share a single source sample, sequenced in a study of molecular identifiers for immune sequencing clone quantification. In TCRdb, the PCR reads were re-called with MiXCR into one record per CDR3 protein. The data show approximately 630,000 distinct CDR3 sequences, less than 30% seen once. Source material: naive CD8+ T cells from blood, with Jurkat cell RNA spiked in. Subset given: FACS-sorted CD8+CD4-CCR7+CD45RA+ naive T cells. Every receptor here comes from a human donor in good health. Some libraries in this study had Jurkat cell RNA spiked in.

The rearrangement joins TRBV19 to TRBJ2-7; D uncertain. V was cut by 3 bases and J by 3 bases, with 9 bases left in between. The CDR3 is 13 residues long. Per the germline V gene, CDR1 is LNHDA and CDR2 is SQIVND (reference sequence). CDR3 protein: CASSIGTLYEQYF. The CDR3 DNA reads TGTGCCAGTAGTATTGGCACTCTCTACGAGCAGTACTTC. The full variable domain, its missing parts supplied by reference TRBV19 and TRBJ2-7, is DGGITQSPKYLFRKEGQNVTLSCEQNLNHDAMYWYRQDPGQGLRLIYYSQIVNDFQKGDIAEGYSVSREKKESFPLTVTSAQKNPTAFYLCASSIGTLYEQYFGPGTRLTVT.

The chain has TRBV12-3 or TRBV12-4 and TRBJ1-2; no clear D. This CDR3 is 13 amino acids long. V shed 8 bases and J shed 4 bases, with 14 bases lying between them. CDR3 sequence (DNA): TGTGCCAGCTCCCCCGGGTGGAGCTATGGCTACACCTTC. Amino acid sequence: CASSPGWSYGYTF.

This clonotype was counted between two and nine times. One junction end does not reproduce the germline sequence, and a read error may be involved. The genes are TRBV5-6 and TRBJ2-3; TRBD2 agrees at 7 bases. The CDR3 contains 15 residues. The germline V gene encodes CDR1 SGHDT and CDR2 YYEEEE. The CDR3 reads CASSLSGDRGDTRYF. As DNA, the CDR3 is TGTGCCAGCAGCTTGAGCGGGGACCGGGGGGATACGCGGTATTTT.

V and J are TRBV4-2 and TRBJ2-7; 7 nucleotides line up with TRBD2. Germline-derived CDR1 and CDR2 are LGHNA and YNFKEQ. V was pared by 0 bases and J by 3 bases, with 5 bases of the junction left unmatched. This CDR3 has 15 residues. DNA of the CDR3: TGTGCCAGCAGCCAAGAGTCGGGGGGATTCTACGAGCAGTACTTC. This sequence encodes CASSQESGGFYEQYF.

Ten or more counts support this clonotype. The J gene is TRBJ2-1, the V gene TRBV7-2; D remains ambiguous. This CDR3 is built from 18 residues. V was cut by 1 base and J by 2 bases, with 18 bases left in between. CDR1 and CDR2 (germline): SGHTA, FQGNSA. DNA for the CDR3: TGTGCCAGCAGCTTAGTAAGCCCTCTGTCGTTAGCCTACAATGAGCAGTTCTTC. Translation: CASSLVSPLSLAYNEQFF. The whole variable domain, filled in from reference TRBV7-2 and TRBJ2-1, reads GAGVSQSPSNKVTEKGKDVELRCDPISGHTALYWYRQSLGQGLEFLIYFQGNSAPDKSGLPSDRFSAERTGGSVSTLTIQRTQQEDSAVYLCASSLVSPLSLAYNEQFFGPGTRLTVL.

With regard to this clonotype: A much larger clone sits a single nucleotide away, making a read error possible. The chain combines TRBV7-9 with TRBJ1-3; D gene unclear. V shed 5 bases and J shed 4 bases, with 9 bases lying between them. The CDR3 sequence is 13 residues long. Germline CDR1 is SEHNR and CDR2 is FQNEAQ (reference sequence). CDR3 in DNA: TGTGCCAGCAGCACAATGTACGGAAACACCATATATTTT. Residues: CASSTMYGNTIYF.

This chain uses TRBV27 with TRBJ2-7; a weak D match, TRBD2 (6 bases). The CDR3 has 13 residues. Trimming removed 8 bases at V and 0 bases at J, with 11 bases between. CDR1 and CDR2 from the germline V gene are MNHEY and SMNVEV (reference sequence). CDR3 in DNA: TGTGCCAGCTATGGGGGAGGCTCCTACGAGCAGTACTTC. It encodes CASYGGGSYEQYF.

This clonotype was detected ten times or more. The J gene is TRBJ2-7, the V gene TRBV7-9, with a possible D match to TRBD1 (6 bases). Germline CDR1 is SEHNR and CDR2 is FQNEAQ (reference sequence). The CDR3 is 14 residues long. Trimming pared 5 bases from V and 3 bases from J, leaving 14 bases between. CDR3: CASSPQGKGYEQYF. The CDR3 DNA is TGTGCCAGCAGCCCCCAGGGGAAGGGCTACGAGCAGTACTTC.

This clonotype was counted at least ten times. The genes are TRBV6-5 and TRBJ1-4, with 9 bases lining up with TRBD1. Trimming took 6 bases from V and 8 from J; bases not matched to a gene: 7. Germline V CDR1 and CDR2: MNHEY, SVGAGI. The CDR3 has 14 residues. DNA for the CDR3: TGTGCCAGCAGCCCGGACAGGGGAGGGGAAAAACTGTTTTTT. Protein sequence: CASSPDRGGEKLFF.

This sequence joins TRBV7-9 and TRBJ2-3, with D unresolved. The CDR3 sequence is 14 residues long. The V gene's germline CDR1 is SEHNR and CDR2 FQNEAQ (reference sequence). V was cut by 5 bases and J by 2 bases, with 11 bases left in between. CDR3 residues: CASSPTSITDTQYF. CDR3 nucleotides: TGTGCCAGCAGCCCCACATCCATCACAGATACGCAGTATTTT.

V and J are TRBV19 and TRBJ2-1; no firm D call. Trimming shortened V by 10 bases and J by 3 bases, and 22 bases separated the two germline ends. CDR3 length: 16 amino acids. Germline V lookup: CDR1 LNHDA, CDR2 SQIVND (reference sequence). CDR3 amino acids: CATTLGPVSLYNEQFF. The CDR3, as DNA: TGTGCCACCACCCTCGGTCCGGTATCCCTCTACAATGAGCAGTTCTTC.

Comments on this clonotype: This sequence may be a read error, since a much larger clone differs from it by one base. The V gene is TRBV7-8, the J gene TRBJ1-5; D call uncertain. Germline-derived CDR1 and CDR2 are SGHVS and FQNEAQ. CDR3 size: 15 residues. The CDR3 sequence: CASSPRQEGNQPLHF. The CDR3 coding sequence is TGTGCCAGCAGCCCGCGGCAAGAGGGCAATCAGCCCCTGCATTTT.

This clonotype was found a few times. The J gene is TRBJ2-7, the V gene TRBV2; D may be TRBD1 or TRBD2 (6 bases each). V was pared by 9 bases and J by 4 bases, with 16 bases between. Germline V lookup: CDR1 SNHLY, CDR2 FYNNEI. The CDR3 has 13 amino acids. CDR3 sequence: CARGGIGGYEQYF. The CDR3 nucleotides are TGTGCCAGAGGGGGGATCGGGGGATACGAGCAGTACTTC.

This clonotype was detected once. This could be a read error, since a much larger clone is one nucleotide away. V is TRBV29-1 and J is TRBJ1-1; no clear D gene. From germline, CDR1 is SQVTM and CDR2 ANQGSEA. This CDR3 contains 12 residues. The CDR3 reads CCVLRDSTEAFF. CDR3 DNA: TGCTGCGTTCTTCGGGATTCCACTGAAGCTTTCTTT.

In this sample, this clonotype turned up many times. The chain links TRBV5-1 to TRBJ2-5; D ambiguous. V lost 0 bases and J lost 4, with 7 bases in between. Per germline, CDR1 SGHRS and CDR2 YFSETQ. The CDR3 consists of 13 residues. In nucleotides, the CDR3 is TGCGCCAGCAGCTTGGAGTGGGGAGAGACCCAGTACTTC. Translated, it gives CASSLEWGETQYF.